Presented here are 3 T cell receptor beta chains from one specimen sequenced in a study of blood T cell repertoires in COVID-19. TCRdb's table, derived via immunoSEQ multiplex PCR, lists solely in-frame clones and lacks some. The sample consists of about 100,000 clones, around 85% of them appearing once. The sequencing input was peripheral blood. The receptor source for this set is a man in his fifties with active or convalescent COVID-19.

The chain recombines TRBV6-5 with TRBJ2-7; no definite D call. Deletions cut 6 bases from V and 0 bases from J, with 12 bases between. The germline V gene encodes CDR1 MNHEY and CDR2 SVGAGI. The length of the CDR3 is 14 residues. The CDR3 nucleotides read TGTGCCAGCAGCCTCCGTTTCGGCTCCTACGAGCAGTACTTC. It translates to CASSLRFGSYEQYF.

The rearrangement links TRBV30 to TRBJ2-3, with 8 bases aligning to TRBD2. Germline V gene sequence: CDR1 GTSNPN, CDR2 SVGIG (reference sequence). With V trimmed by 3 bases and J by 6 bases, 8 bases remained unmatched. This CDR3 is 14 amino acids long. CDR3 nucleotide sequence: TGTGCCTGGAGCGCTGGACTAGCTGCGGATACGCAGTATTTT. It codes for CAWSAGLAADTQYF.

The CDR3 loop reads CASSRTGGHYGYTF. DNA of the CDR3: TGTGCCAGCAGCCGGACAGGGGGGCACTATGGCTACACCTTC. This sequence joins TRBV3-1 (or the pseudogene TRBV3-2) and TRBJ1-2, with TRBD1 identical over 10 bases. Unmatched junction bases numbered 2, after V lost 4 bases and J lost 3 bases. Germline V CDR1 and CDR2: LGHDT, YNNKEL (reference sequence). CDR3 length equals 14 residues.